A single sample is the source of the 9 T cell receptor beta chains below, sequenced in a study of T-cell reconstitution after alpha-beta-depleted transplantation in children. Library preparation (for TCRbeta) was performed with unique molecular identifiers. TCRdb passed the PCR reads through MiXCR, listing each CDR3 protein once. The table records around 240,000 distinct CDR3 sequences, around 8.9% of them present only once. Here the sequenced sample was PBMCs from the stem cell graft donor, taken from the stem cell graft. The origin of the receptors is a human donor who donated a stem cell graft to a child with SCID.

There are a few counts of this clonotype. The chain joins TRBV4-2 to TRBJ2-4, with a weak D call TRBD2 (6 bases). With 0 bases removed from V and 7 bases from J, the gap between germline ends came to 10 bases. This CDR3 region has 14 residues. CDR1 LGHNA and CDR2 YNFKEQ come from the germline V gene. Written as DNA, the CDR3 is TGTGCCAGCAGCCAAGAGGGGGGATGGAACATTCAGTACTTC. Translation: CASSQEGGWNIQYF.

Concerning this clonotype: This sequence may be a read error, since a much larger clone differs from it by one base. V is TRBV30 and J is TRBJ1-1, with 7 bases that match TRBD1. Germline loops: CDR1 GTSNPN, CDR2 SVGIG (reference sequence). This CDR3 is 14 amino acids long. The V segment lost 2 bases and the J segment 4 bases; nucleotides outside the gene matches: 7. CDR3 protein: CAWSQGGSSTEAFF. DNA for the CDR3: TGTGCCTGGAGTCAGGGGGGATCGAGCACTGAAGCTTTCTTT. The variable domain in full, completed from reference TRBV30 and TRBJ1-1, reads SQTIHQWPATLVQPVGSPLSLECTVEGTSNPNLYWYRQAAGRGLQLLFYSVGIGQISSEVPQNLSASRPQDRQFILSSKKLLLSDSGFYLCAWSQGGSSTEAFFGQGTRLTVV.

This clonotype was counted ten times or more. The rearrangement links TRBV10-1 to TRBJ1-1, with 12 bases aligning to TRBD1. Trimming took 10 bases from V and 8 from J; bases not matched to a gene: 8. The germline V gene encodes CDR1 WNHNN and CDR2 SYGVQD (reference sequence). The CDR3 loop spans 13 amino acids. The CDR3 bases are TGCGCCACTTCCCGGGACAGGGGGCGCGAAGCTTTCTTT. Its protein product is CATSRDRGREAFF.

There are many counts of this clonotype. The V gene is TRBV27, the J gene TRBJ2-7, with D possibly being TRBD1 (7 bases). The CDR3 contains 18 residues. V lost 4 bases and J 3 bases, leaving 25 bases between the germline ends. Germline loops: CDR1 MNHEY, CDR2 SMNVEV (reference sequence). CDR3 bases: TGTGCCAGCAGTTACAGGAATAGAAGGGGGGACAGACACTACGAGCAGTACTTC. Translated: CASSYRNRRGDRHYEQYF.

This clonotype was detected ten times or more. This chain links TRBV20-1 with TRBJ1-5; D gene uncertain. The CDR3 is 16 amino acids. The germline V gene encodes CDR1 DFQATT and CDR2 SNEGSKA (reference sequence). Trimming removed 2 bases from V and 5 bases from J, with 19 bases in between. This CDR3 is CSARSCQMGCHQPQHF. The DNA of the CDR3 is TGCAGTGCTAGATCATGTCAAATGGGATGCCATCAGCCCCAGCATTTT.

This clonotype was counted at least ten times. The V gene is TRBV20-1, the J gene TRBJ1-2; TRBD1 might be the D (5 bases). Germline CDR1 DFQATT, CDR2 SNEGSKA (reference sequence). The CDR3 has 14 residues. Trimming shortened V by 3 bases and J by 3 bases, and 14 bases separated the two germline ends. The CDR3 loop is CSARGGGADYGYTF. Written as DNA, the CDR3 is TGCAGTGCTAGGGGTGGGGGAGCTGACTATGGCTACACCTTC.

This clonotype occurred many times. The rearrangement joins TRBV16 to TRBJ2-3, with 9 bases fitting TRBD1. Germline CDR1 is KGHSY and CDR2 is FQNENV. The CDR3 loop spans 15 amino acids. J was trimmed by 3 bases and V by 0 bases; bases with no gene match: 1. In nucleotides, the CDR3 is TGTGCCAGCAGCCAATCGGGGACAGGGACAGATACGCAGTATTTT. Translation: CASSQSGTGTDTQYF.

This clonotype has just a few counts. The chain combines TRBV18 with TRBJ2-7; D perhaps matches TRBD2 (5 bases). The CDR3 consists of 14 residues. CDR1 and CDR2 (germline): KGHSH, LQKENI. V dropped 3 bases and J dropped 0 bases, with 9 bases sitting between them. CDR3 protein: CASSPSGSSYEQYF. Here the CDR3 DNA reads TGTGCCAGCTCACCCTCGGGATCCTCCTACGAGCAGTACTTC.

This clonotype was recorded at least ten times. The CDR3 DNA reads TGCAGTGCTAGTCTGCACGAAGCTACCGGGGAGCTGTTTTTT. Protein sequence: CSASLHEATGELFF. The rearrangement joins TRBV20-1 to TRBJ2-2; D gene uncertain. Trimming cost V 3 bases and J 5 bases, with 13 bases left between them. This CDR3 is built from 14 residues. Germline lookup yields CDR1 DFQATT and CDR2 SNEGSKA (reference sequence).